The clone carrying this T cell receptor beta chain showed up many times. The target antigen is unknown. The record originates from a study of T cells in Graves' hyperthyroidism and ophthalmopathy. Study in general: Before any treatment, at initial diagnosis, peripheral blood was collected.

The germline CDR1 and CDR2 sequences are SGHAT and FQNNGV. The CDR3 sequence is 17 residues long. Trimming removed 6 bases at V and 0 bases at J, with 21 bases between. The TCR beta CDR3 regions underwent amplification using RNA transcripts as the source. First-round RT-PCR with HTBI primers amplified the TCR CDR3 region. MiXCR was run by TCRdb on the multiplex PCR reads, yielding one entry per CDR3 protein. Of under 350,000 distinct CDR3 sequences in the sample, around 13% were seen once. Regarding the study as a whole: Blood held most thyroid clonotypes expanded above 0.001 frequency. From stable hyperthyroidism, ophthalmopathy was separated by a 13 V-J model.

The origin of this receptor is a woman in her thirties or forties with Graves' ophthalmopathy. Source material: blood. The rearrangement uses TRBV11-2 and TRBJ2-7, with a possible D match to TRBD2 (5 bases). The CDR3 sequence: CASSRRGAGTSSYEQYF. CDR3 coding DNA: TGTGCCAGCAGTCGCCGGGGTGCGGGCACCAGCTCCTACGAGCAGTACTTC.